Listed below are T cell receptor beta chains from one sample, sequenced in a study of long-term antiretroviral therapy in people with HIV. Repertoires were generated with immunoSEQ multiplex PCR, while TCRdb's copy carries only in-frame clones and drops some. The table includes 20,000 to 25,000 clones, more than 65% detected once. The starting material was unsorted PBMCs, obtained 0.1 years before starting antiretroviral therapy. These receptors came from a man aged 18 to 29 with HIV. The CDR3 runs from the conserved cysteine through the conserved F or W. D genes are given only for firm matches. Not all rows give a size; the values are once, few, many and, for expanded clones, a class.

v_call,j_call,d_call,clone_size,cdr3_aa,cdr3_nt
TRBV15,TRBJ1-5,-,-,CATSRRGQGVFSGEPQHF,TGTGCCACCAGCCGACGGGGGCAGGGTGTTTTTTCGGGCGAGCCCCAGCATTTT
TRBV4-3,TRBJ2-2,-,-,CASSFRYVGELFF,TGCGCCAGCAGTTTCCGGTATGTCGGGGAGCTGTTTTTT
TRBV2,TRBJ2-1,-,once,CASPPEGSSYNEQFF,TGTGCCAGCCCCCCGGAGGGGAGCTCCTACAATGAGCAGTTCTTC
TRBV5-4,TRBJ1-1,-,-,CASSPGEWGNTEAFF,TGTGCCAGCAGCCCGGGGGAGTGGGGGAACACTGAAGCTTTCTTT
TRBV30,TRBJ1-1,-,few,CAWAGSGRAFF,TGTGCCTGGGCAGGGTCTGGGAGAGCTTTCTTT
TRBV28,TRBJ1-3,-,-,CASSFRTATSGNTIYF,TGTGCCAGCAGTTTTCGGACAGCCACCTCTGGAAACACCATATATTTT
TRBV13,TRBJ2-3,-,-,CASSSWGRTAKGDTQYF,TGTGCCAGCAGCTCATGGGGCCGGACCGCTAAGGGGGATACGCAGTATTTT
TRBV27,TRBJ1-2,-,-,CASSFSGFYGYTF,TGTGCCAGCAGTTTTTCCGGATTCTATGGCTACACCTTC
TRBV7-8,TRBJ2-7,TRBD1,-,CASRSDRFSYEQYF,TGTGCCAGCAGGTCGGACAGGTTCAGCTACGAGCAGTACTTC
TRBV30,TRBJ2-7,TRBD1,-,CAWSGGQGGYEQYF,TGTGCCTGGAGTGGCGGACAGGGGGGATACGAGCAGTACTTC
TRBV30,TRBJ2-3,TRBD1,-,CAWSAGGASDTQYF,TGTGCCTGGAGCGCAGGGGGCGCCTCAGATACGCAGTATTTT
TRBV29-1,TRBJ2-1,-,-,CSLRTPYYNEQFF,TGCAGCCTTCGCACCCCTTACTACAATGAGCAGTTCTTC
TRBV18,TRBJ2-3,-,-,CASSSYTDTQYF,TGTGCCAGCTCATCCTACACAGATACGCAGTATTTT
TRBV6-1,TRBJ2-3,-,-,CASSGGEGGPDTQYF,TGTGCCAGCAGTGGCGGGGAGGGGGGACCAGATACGCAGTATTTT
TRBV14,TRBJ2-5,TRBD2,-,CASSPTSGQETQYF,TGTGCCAGCAGCCCGACTAGCGGGCAAGAGACCCAGTACTTC
TRBV9,TRBJ1-1,-,-,CASSVQDTSNTEAFF,TGTGCCAGCAGCGTACAGGACACCTCGAACACTGAAGCTTTCTTT
TRBV4-1,TRBJ2-3,-,-,CASSQEGGVADTQYF,TGCGCCAGCAGCCAAGAAGGGGGGGTGGCAGATACGCAGTATTTT
TRBV28,TRBJ2-5,TRBD1,-,CASSSMTGWETQYF,TGTGCCAGCAGTTCAATGACAGGGTGGGAGACCCAGTACTTC
TRBV4-1,TRBJ2-3,-,-,CASSHPRPGSGTDTQYF,TGCGCCAGCAGCCATCCCCGACCGGGGAGTGGCACAGATACGCAGTATTTT
TRBV28,TRBJ2-5,TRBD1,-,CASSKGQGQETQYF,TGTGCCAGCAGCAAGGGACAGGGACAAGAGACCCAGTACTTC